This T cell receptor (beta chain) was obtained from a study of T cells expressing NK-cell markers. Study details: Eight donors were sequenced, of whom seven were HCMV-seropositive, while the remaining one was HCMV-seronegative. Study observations and caveats: Several of the donors also had these clonotypes leading their CD3+CD56-NKG2C+ fraction.

TCR beta cDNA was generated via 5'RACE template switching incorporating UMIs. TCRdb re-called the 5' RACE reads; every CDR3 protein appears as one record, without DNA. Its table lists about 180,000 distinct CDR3 sequences. Details on this clonotype: Its antigen is as yet unknown.

Per germline, CDR1 SSHAT and CDR2 FNYEAQ (reference sequence). The CDR3 runs to 15 residues. Specimen: blood T cells: a sorted CD56 or NKG2C T cell subset, CD4+ or CD8+ T cells, or bulk PBMC T cells (not recorded which). The rearrangement uses TRBV7-7 and TRBJ2-1. The sequence came from a woman aged 18 to 75 in good health. The CDR3 loop reads CASSPIAGSYNEQFF.